The 31 T cell receptor beta chains below were found in one sample sequenced in a study of cytomegalovirus exposure and HLA in healthy donors. The PCR employed 60 Vbeta primers together with 13 Jbeta primers. Data came from immunoSEQ multiplex PCR; TCRdb stores just in-frame clones and leaves some out. This table holds about 140,000 clones, 88% found once. The material sequenced was PBMCs. These receptors were taken from a woman in her 40s in good health and CMV-seronegative.

The V and J genes are TRBV6-1 and TRBJ1-1, with D perhaps matching TRBD1 (5 bases). This CDR3 has 14 amino acids. From germline, CDR1 is MNHNS and CDR2 SASEGT. V lost 7 bases to trimming and J lost 5 bases, with 17 bases between them. The CDR3 region is CASTWGAMRTEAFF. The CDR3, as DNA: TGTGCCAGCACGTGGGGCGCAATGAGAACTGAAGCTTTCTTT.

The chain couples TRBV23-1 to TRBJ2-7, with D perhaps matching TRBD1 (6 bases). TRBV23-1 is reported as an ORF; its role is uncertain. The ends were cut back, 6 bases at V and 7 bases at J, with 10 bases in the middle. This CDR3 contains 11 residues. In DNA, the CDR3 is TGCGCCAGCAGCCAGGGGAAAGAGCAGTACTTC. Protein sequence: CASSQGKEQYF.

The rearrangement joins TRBV6-1 to TRBJ2-7; 8 nucleotides match TRBD2. The CDR3 is 15 residues long. V trimming: 6 bases; J trimming: 0 bases; junction bases outside the gene matches: 7. The germline V gene encodes CDR1 MNHNS and CDR2 SASEGT. The CDR3 region is CASRTTSGSSYEQYF. In DNA, the CDR3 is TGTGCCAGCAGAACTACTAGCGGAAGCTCCTACGAGCAGTACTTC.

This chain connects TRBV5-6 to TRBJ2-1; 11 bases line up with TRBD2. There are 15 residues in the CDR3. J was trimmed by 8 bases and V by 0 bases; bases with no gene match: 4. Germline V CDR1 and CDR2: SGHDT, YYEEEE. CDR3: CASSLGLAGRDEQFF. CDR3 in DNA: TGTGCCAGCAGCTTGGGACTAGCGGGAAGGGATGAGCAGTTCTTC.

The chain uses TRBV27 and TRBJ2-5; 8 nucleotides match TRBD2. The CDR3 has 14 amino acids. Per germline, CDR1 MNHEY and CDR2 SMNVEV (reference sequence). Trimming took 5 bases from V and 1 from J; bases not matched to a gene: 3. For the CDR3, the DNA is TGTGCCAGCAGTCCAGGACTAGCCCAAGAGACCCAGTACTTC. Amino acids: CASSPGLAQETQYF.

This chain links TRBV11-2 with TRBJ1-3; 7 bases line up with TRBD1. V trimming: 5 bases; J trimming: 4 bases; junction bases outside the gene matches: 2. In germline, CDR1 is SGHAT, CDR2 FQNNGV. This CDR3 contains 13 residues. CDR3 DNA: TGTGCCAGCAGCACAGGGGTCGGAAACACCATATATTTT. Encoded protein: CASSTGVGNTIYF.

V usage is TRBV6-1 and J usage is TRBJ2-6, with a weak D call TRBD1 (6 bases). V lost 6 bases and J 0 bases, leaving 9 bases between the germline ends. The CDR3 spans 15 residues. Germline V CDR1 and CDR2: MNHNS, SASEGT. CDR3 nucleotides: TGTGCCAGCAGCCAGGACAGCTCTGGGGCCAACGTCCTGACTTTC. Translating gives CASSQDSSGANVLTF.

The V and J genes are TRBV7-2 and TRBJ1-2; TRBD1 matches at 7 bases. CDR1 is SGHTA and CDR2 is FQGNSA in the germline V gene. The CDR3 contains 13 residues. Losses at the gene ends were 4 bases for V and 3 bases for J; bases not matched to a gene: 2. The CDR3 coding sequence is TGTGCCAGCAGCTCCGGACAGGACTATGGCTACACCTTC. Translated: CASSSGQDYGYTF.

This clone has only a few counts. CDR3 residues: CASSFSSGSPYEQYF. In DNA form, the CDR3 reads TGTGCCAGCAGCTTTTCTAGCGGGAGTCCCTACGAGCAGTACTTC. V and J are TRBV7-6 and TRBJ2-7; 10 positions match TRBD2. The CDR3 is 15 amino acids. Germline CDR1 SGHVS, CDR2 FNYEAQ. V shed 3 bases, J shed 2 bases, and the junction held 4 bases outside the gene matches.

Here the CDR3 reads CASSFSQGAYEQYF. The CDR3 bases are TGTGCCAGCAGCTTTTCGCAGGGGGCTTACGAGCAGTACTTC. The chain combines TRBV7-9 with TRBJ2-7; 8 bases fit TRBD1. The trim removed 3 bases at V and 4 bases at J, leaving 5 bases unmatched. The CDR3 contains 14 residues. Germline lookup yields CDR1 SEHNR and CDR2 FQNEAQ (reference sequence).

This clone was observed a handful of times. The gene calls are TRBV5-6 and TRBJ2-7; D is possibly TRBD2 (6 bases). Trimming removed 4 bases from V and 0 bases from J, with 17 bases in between. Per the germline V gene, CDR1 is SGHDT and CDR2 is YYEEEE. The CDR3 covers 16 residues. CDR3 region: CASSVEGAGSSYEQYF. Written as DNA, the CDR3 is TGTGCCAGCAGCGTGGAGGGCGCGGGGAGCTCCTACGAGCAGTACTTC.

The rearrangement joins TRBV5-4 to TRBJ2-1; D gene unclear. The germline CDR1 and CDR2 sequences are SGHNT and YYREEE (reference sequence). The CDR3 is made up of 13 amino acids. V was clipped by 0 bases and J by 9 bases, with 10 bases between them. The CDR3 coding sequence is TGTGCCAGCAGCTTGGCCGGTAACGGTGAGCAGTTCTTC. Amino acid sequence: CASSLAGNGEQFF.

The chain joins TRBV6-6 to TRBJ2-7; 7 bases line up with TRBD1. V lost 2 bases and J lost 6; bases outside the gene matches: 7. The V gene's germline CDR1 is MNHNY and CDR2 SVGAGI (reference sequence). This CDR3 contains 14 residues. This CDR3 is CASSYPQTGSEQYF. CDR3 DNA: TGTGCCAGCAGTTACCCTCAGACAGGGTCCGAGCAGTACTTC.

The chain employs TRBV4-2 and TRBJ2-3; 8 nucleotides match TRBD2. Germline values: CDR1 LGHNA, CDR2 YNFKEQ. This CDR3 has 16 residues. V was clipped by 1 base and J by 3 bases; unmatched bases: 6. The DNA of the CDR3 is TGTGCCAGCAGCCAAGGGGGAGCGGGAGTGACAGATACGCAGTATTTT. Amino acid sequence: CASSQGGAGVTDTQYF.

This chain uses TRBV28 with TRBJ2-7; tentatively, D is TRBD2 (6 bases). The germline V gene encodes CDR1 MDHEN and CDR2 SYDVKM. CDR3 length: 14 amino acids. V was trimmed by 2 bases and J by 0 bases, leaving 8 bases between them. CDR3 DNA: TGTGCCAGCAGTTTAGGGGGGATCTCCTACGAGCAGTACTTC. Protein: CASSLGGISYEQYF.

The rearrangement joins TRBV5-8 to TRBJ2-1; a weak D match, TRBD1 (5 bases). Trimming took 7 bases from V and 4 from J, leaving 15 bases between them. Per germline, CDR1 SGHTS and CDR2 YDEGEE. This CDR3 spans 14 amino acids. In DNA form, the CDR3 reads TGTGCCAGCTTTCGGACATTTAATTACAATGAGCAGTTCTTC. This sequence encodes CASFRTFNYNEQFF.

The chain employs TRBV2 and TRBJ2-7; D is unresolved. V lost 4 bases and J lost 2, with 3 bases in between. From germline, CDR1 is SNHLY and CDR2 FYNNEI. The CDR3 totals 11 residues. The CDR3 region has the DNA TGTGCCAGCAGTGCGGCCTACGAGCAGTACTTC. Its protein is CASSAAYEQYF.

The rearrangement uses TRBV7-2 and TRBJ1-3; weak D call: TRBD1 (6 bases). The ends were cut back, 3 bases at V and 4 bases at J, with 16 bases in the middle. From germline, CDR1 is SGHTA and CDR2 FQGNSA. The CDR3 is 16 amino acids. The CDR3: CASSFTGTIPGNTIYF. As DNA, the CDR3 is TGTGCCAGCAGCTTCACAGGGACTATACCCGGAAACACCATATATTTT.

The V and J genes are TRBV7-9 and TRBJ1-1; unclear D gene. V shed 5 bases and J shed 1 base, with 17 bases lying between them. This CDR3 is 16 amino acids long. Germline CDR1 is SEHNR and CDR2 is FQNEAQ (reference sequence). The CDR3 region is CASSPPLPGRNTEAFF. CDR3 DNA sequence: TGTGCCAGCAGCCCTCCCCTACCAGGAAGGAACACTGAAGCTTTCTTT. Variable domain in full (rest from reference TRBV7-9 and TRBJ1-1): DTGVSQNPRHKITKRGQNVTFRCDPISEHNRLYWYRQTLGQGPEFLTYFQNEAQLEKSRLLSDRFSAERPKGSFSTLEIQRTEQGDSAMYLCASSPPLPGRNTEAFFGQGTRLTVV.

The chain combines TRBV13 with TRBJ2-6; D uncertain. Germline V gene sequence: CDR1 PRHDT, CDR2 FYEKMQ (reference sequence). The CDR3 sequence is 16 residues long. Trimming cost V 8 bases and J 0 bases, with 14 bases left between them. Here the CDR3 reads CASRPTAISGANVLTF. For the CDR3, the DNA is TGTGCCAGCCGACCCACAGCAATCTCTGGGGCCAACGTCCTGACTTTC.

This clone appeared a few times. The gene calls are TRBV6-5 and TRBJ1-5; D is unclear. V lost 7 bases and J lost 0, with 13 bases in between. The CDR3 sequence is 15 residues long. In germline, CDR1 is MNHEY, CDR2 SVGAGI. CDR3 sequence: CASKPLKNSNQPQHF. CDR3 nucleotides: TGTGCCAGCAAGCCTTTGAAGAATAGCAATCAGCCCCAGCATTTT.

This chain links TRBV27 with TRBJ2-5, with 7 bases fitting TRBD2. Germline V CDR1 and CDR2: MNHEY, SMNVEV (reference sequence). The CDR3 covers 13 residues. V lost 6 bases and J lost 5; bases outside the gene matches: 6. The chain's CDR3 is CASRLASAETQYF. The CDR3, as DNA: TGTGCCAGCAGACTAGCGAGTGCGGAGACCCAGTACTTC.

V and J are TRBV19 and TRBJ2-2, with 7 bases matching TRBD1. Germline V gene lookup returns CDR1 LNHDA and CDR2 SQIVND (reference sequence). The V segment lost 2 bases and the J segment 0 bases; nucleotides outside the gene matches: 3. The CDR3 length is 16 residues. The CDR3 here is CASSIKQGTNTGELFF. CDR3 in DNA: TGTGCCAGTAGTATAAAACAGGGGACGAACACCGGGGAGCTGTTTTTT.

The V and J genes are TRBV7-2 and TRBJ2-7, with 9 bases lining up with TRBD1. The germline V gene has CDR1 SGHTA and CDR2 FQGNSA. This CDR3 spans 15 amino acids. Trimming at V came to 6 bases and at J to 1 base, leaving 7 bases not matched to a gene. The CDR3 protein is CASSKDRGVSYEQYF. The CDR3 DNA is TGTGCCAGCAGTAAGGACAGGGGCGTTTCCTACGAGCAGTACTTC.

The rearrangement links TRBV7-8 to TRBJ1-3; TRBD1 matches at 10 bases. Germline V CDR1 and CDR2: SGHVS, FQNEAQ. With V trimmed by 5 bases and J by 0 bases, 4 bases remained unmatched. This CDR3 contains 16 residues. The CDR3 bases are TGTGCCAGCAGCCTGGGACAGGGGCTCTCTGGAAACACCATATATTTT. Amino acid sequence: CASSLGQGLSGNTIYF.

This chain's CDR3 is CASSQVVNIQYF. The DNA of the CDR3 is TGCGCCAGCAGCCAAGTAGTAAACATTCAGTACTTC. The chain has TRBV4-1 and TRBJ2-4; no definite D call. Trimming removed 1 base from V and 6 bases from J, with 4 bases in between. The germline gives CDR1 MGHRA, CDR2 YSYEKL. The length of the CDR3 is 12 residues.

Worth noting for this clone: Other DNA sequences in this specimen translate into the identical CDR3. The chain is built from TRBV19 and TRBJ1-5; 7 positions match TRBD1. Germline V gene data show CDR1 as LNHDA and CDR2 as SQIVND (reference sequence). This CDR3 comprises 16 residues. The trim removed 7 bases at V and 4 bases at J, leaving 13 bases unmatched. The CDR3 sequence: CASNPAGTVRNQPQHF. The CDR3 DNA sequence: TGTGCCAGTAACCCCGCAGGGACAGTCAGAAATCAGCCCCAGCATTTT.

The chain combines TRBV5-4 with TRBJ2-4; 10 bases agree with TRBD1. V shed 3 bases, J shed 8 bases, and the junction held 8 bases outside the gene matches. CDR1 is SGHNT and CDR2 is YYREEE in the germline V gene (reference sequence). This CDR3 spans 15 amino acids. The CDR3 coding sequence is TGTGCCAGCAGCTCCACGGACAGGGGGTCTGACATTCAGTACTTC. Translated, it gives CASSSTDRGSDIQYF.

In nucleotides, the CDR3 is TGTGCCAGCATTGGGTTAGCGGGACCAACCTACAATGAGCAGTTCTTC. Its protein product is CASIGLAGPTYNEQFF. The chain is built from TRBV2 and TRBJ2-1, with 8 bases fitting TRBD2. The CDR3 is 16 amino acids. After removal of 7 bases from V and 2 bases from J, the junction contained 10 bases not matched to a gene. The germline V gene has CDR1 SNHLY and CDR2 FYNNEI.

The chain uses TRBV7-9 and TRBJ2-1; 8 bases fit TRBD2. Trimming cost V 6 bases and J 9 bases; bases outside gene matches: 13. From germline, CDR1 is SEHNR and CDR2 FQNEAQ (reference sequence). The CDR3 is made up of 15 amino acids. This chain's CDR3 is CASSITTSGSFEQFF. Here the CDR3 DNA reads TGTGCCAGCAGTATCACCACTAGCGGAAGTTTTGAGCAGTTCTTC.

This clone was counted between two and nine times. The chain employs TRBV9 and TRBJ2-5; 14 bases agree with TRBD2. Losses at the gene ends were 2 bases for V and 4 bases for J; bases not matched to a gene: 4. The CDR3 is 16 amino acids. The germline V gene encodes CDR1 SGDLS and CDR2 YYNGEE. The CDR3 protein is CASSVGGLAGVETQYF. CDR3 bases: TGTGCCAGCAGCGTGGGGGGACTAGCGGGAGTAGAGACCCAGTACTTC.